Below, 18 T cell receptor beta chains from the same sample are listed, as sequenced in a study of control samples from healthy donors and cancer patients. The method was immunoSEQ multiplex PCR; TCRdb's version includes in-frame clones alone and lacks a portion of them. The profile shows under 200,000 clones, around 90% of them singletons. The sample was blood. The receptor set was obtained from a woman in her twenties or thirties in good health.

This chain links TRBV12-3 or TRBV12-4 with TRBJ1-2; D unclear. The CDR3 is 13 residues long. Trimming cost V 1 base and J 3 bases, with 6 bases left between them. CDR3 amino acids: CASSLGGYYGYTF. In DNA, the CDR3 is TGTGCCAGCAGTTTAGGGGGATACTATGGCTACACCTTC.

This clone has just one count. The chain joins TRBV3-1 (or the pseudogene TRBV3-2) to TRBJ2-5; TRBD1 or TRBD2 may be the D gene (6 bases each). CDR3 length equals 16 residues. Trimming shortened V by 2 bases and J by 2 bases, and 15 bases separated the two germline ends. Germline lookup yields CDR1 LGHDT and CDR2 YNNKEL (reference sequence). CDR3 coding DNA: TGTGCCAGCAGCCAAAGAAAGGGGGGCGTACAAGAGACCCAGTACTTC. This translates into CASSQRKGGVQETQYF.

The chain combines TRBV12-3 or TRBV12-4 with TRBJ1-1; D not resolved. CDR3 length: 13 amino acids. V was cut by 4 bases and J by 2 bases, with 8 bases left in between. CDR3: CASSSWVNTEAFF. CDR3 nucleotide sequence: TGTGCCAGCAGTTCTTGGGTCAACACTGAAGCTTTCTTT.

This sequence joins TRBV5-1 and TRBJ2-7, with 9 bases that match TRBD1. The V segment lost 4 bases and the J segment 3 bases; nucleotides outside the gene matches: 8. CDR1 and CDR2 from the germline V gene are SGHRS and YFSETQ. The CDR3 extends over 15 amino acids. The CDR3 spells CASSILPGQGYEQYV. Written as DNA, the CDR3 is TGCGCCAGCAGCATTTTACCGGGACAGGGCTACGAGCAGTACGTC.

The chain uses TRBV25-1 and TRBJ2-1; 7 bases agree with TRBD1. J gave up 1 base and V 3 bases, and 9 bases lay outside the gene matches. Germline CDR1 MGHDK, CDR2 SYGVNS. The CDR3 has 17 residues. Here the CDR3 reads CASSDIGRGTSYNEQFF. In DNA form, the CDR3 reads TGTGCCAGCAGTGACATTGGCAGGGGGACATCCTACAATGAGCAGTTCTTC. The complete variable domain, with remaining parts taken from reference TRBV25-1 and TRBJ2-1, reads EADIYQTPRYLVIGTGKKITLECSQTMGHDKMYWYQQDPGMELHLIHYSYGVNSTEKGDLSSESTVSRIRTEHFPLTLESARPSHTSQYLCASSDIGRGTSYNEQFFGPGTRLTVL.

The chain carries TRBV7-9 and TRBJ2-3; D gene uncertain. The CDR3 has 17 residues. V lost 0 bases to trimming and J lost 0 bases, with 13 bases between them. Germline V lookup: CDR1 SEHNR, CDR2 FQNEAQ (reference sequence). CDR3 nucleotides: TGTGCCAGCAGCTTAGCTATGGACGAACGAAGCACAGATACGCAGTATTTT. Its protein product is CASSLAMDERSTDTQYF.

The V call is TRBV5-4, the J call TRBJ1-2; D is possibly TRBD1 (6 bases). Trimming took off 4 bases at V and 2 bases at J, with 12 bases between the two ends. CDR1 is SGHNT, CDR2 YYREEE, per germline (reference sequence). The CDR3 contains 14 residues. The CDR3 sequence is CASSTGQLNYGYTF. In DNA form, the CDR3 reads TGTGCCAGCAGCACCGGACAGCTGAACTATGGCTACACCTTC.

This clone was detected a few times. V is TRBV29-1 and J is TRBJ2-1; 8 nucleotides agree with TRBD1. Germline trimming cut 5 bases from V and 2 bases from J; bases unmatched to any gene: 17. The CDR3 has 18 residues. Germline values: CDR1 SQVTM, CDR2 ANQGSEA. The CDR3 region is CSVTYPVRTGHAYNEQFF. CDR3 DNA sequence: TGCAGCGTTACCTACCCAGTGCGGACAGGGCATGCCTACAATGAGCAGTTCTTC.

This clone has a single count. The chain employs TRBV6-5 and TRBJ1-2; D possibly corresponds to TRBD1 (6 bases). The CDR3 sequence is 14 residues long. The germline CDR1 and CDR2 sequences are MNHEY and SVGAGI. V was shortened by 6 bases and J by 8 bases, with 19 bases between the two germline ends. The CDR3 coding sequence is TGTGCCAGCAGAACCAGACAGGCCGCCCAGGGCTACACCTTC. It is translated as CASRTRQAAQGYTF.

This clone was seen only once. The chain is built from TRBV27 and TRBJ2-7, with D tentatively TRBD2 (6 bases). Germline lookup yields CDR1 MNHEY and CDR2 SMNVEV (reference sequence). Trimming shortened V by 6 bases and J by 3 bases, and 12 bases separated the two germline ends. The CDR3 consists of 13 residues. The CDR3 region has the DNA TGTGCCAGCAGAGGGCGGGGAGGCTACGAGCAGTACTTC. Amino acid sequence: CASRGRGGYEQYF.

The chain combines TRBV6-2 or TRBV6-3 with TRBJ2-5; 7 positions match TRBD2. Trimming cost V 4 bases and J 9 bases; bases outside gene matches: 8. The CDR3 totals 13 residues. Germline V gene sequence: CDR1 MNHEY, CDR2 SVGEGT. The CDR3, as DNA: TGTGCCAGCAGTTGGGGGGGGGAACAATCCCAGTACTTC. This gives the protein CASSWGGEQSQYF.

The chain combines TRBV7-8 with TRBJ1-6; D unclear. The V gene's germline CDR1 is SGHVS and CDR2 FQNEAQ. V lost 4 bases, J lost 7 bases, and 14 bases lay in between. The CDR3 totals 15 residues. The CDR3: CASSWAERNNSPLHF. The CDR3 DNA follows: TGTGCCAGCAGCTGGGCAGAGAGAAACAATTCACCCCTCCACTTT.

The chain recombines TRBV7-8 with TRBJ2-3, with 10 nucleotides matching TRBD1. Germline V lookup: CDR1 SGHVS, CDR2 FQNEAQ. The CDR3 is 18 residues long. The J segment lost 3 bases and the V segment lost 4 bases, leaving 13 bases of the junction unmatched. CDR3 sequence reads: CASSSTGGAILGTDTQYF. Here the CDR3 DNA reads TGTGCCAGCAGCTCGACAGGGGGCGCGATCTTAGGAACAGATACGCAGTATTTT.

The chain carries TRBV2 and TRBJ2-7; D could derive from TRBD1 or TRBD2 (5 bases each). This CDR3 spans 13 amino acids. V lost 4 bases and J lost 3, with 10 bases in between. From germline, CDR1 is SNHLY and CDR2 FYNNEI. In nucleotides, the CDR3 is TGTGCCAGCAGTGCCGGGGCTATCTACGAGCAGTACTTC. Residues: CASSAGAIYEQYF.

The rearrangement links TRBV2 to TRBJ1-5; tentatively, D is TRBD1 (5 bases). The V gene's germline CDR1 is SNHLY and CDR2 FYNNEI. The length of the CDR3 is 17 residues. V was trimmed by 5 bases and J by 4 bases, leaving 21 bases between them. CDR3 nucleotide sequence: TGTGCCAGCAGTTACTCCGGGACGGGACTGATAAATCAGCCCCAGCATTTT. This codes for CASSYSGTGLINQPQHF.

The CDR3 region has the DNA TGCAGTGCTAGTAAAGGGAACGAGGGGCGCACTGAAGCTTTCTTT. Its protein product is CSASKGNEGRTEAFF. V gene TRBV20-1 combines with J gene TRBJ1-1; D is possibly TRBD1 (5 bases). In germline, CDR1 is DFQATT, CDR2 SNEGSKA (reference sequence). The CDR3 length is 15 residues. Between the trimmed V and J ends, which lost 3 bases and 4 bases, there was a span of 18 bases.

This chain connects TRBV30 to TRBJ1-5, with a tentative D call TRBD1 (5 bases). The V gene lost 3 bases and the J gene lost 7 bases, with 13 bases spanning the gap. The length of the CDR3 is 13 residues. Germline CDR1 and CDR2: GTSNPN and SVGIG (reference sequence). CDR3 region: CAWSVGDGQPQHF. CDR3 sequence (DNA): TGTGCCTGGAGCGTCGGGGACGGCCAGCCCCAGCATTTT.

The rearrangement uses TRBV28 and TRBJ2-7; D remains ambiguous. V lost 5 bases and J 3 bases, leaving 8 bases between the germline ends. CDR1 is MDHEN, CDR2 SYDVKM, per germline. The length of the CDR3 is 12 residues. CDR3 protein: CASSLSNYEQYF. The CDR3 DNA follows: TGTGCCAGCAGTCTGTCGAACTACGAGCAGTACTTC.